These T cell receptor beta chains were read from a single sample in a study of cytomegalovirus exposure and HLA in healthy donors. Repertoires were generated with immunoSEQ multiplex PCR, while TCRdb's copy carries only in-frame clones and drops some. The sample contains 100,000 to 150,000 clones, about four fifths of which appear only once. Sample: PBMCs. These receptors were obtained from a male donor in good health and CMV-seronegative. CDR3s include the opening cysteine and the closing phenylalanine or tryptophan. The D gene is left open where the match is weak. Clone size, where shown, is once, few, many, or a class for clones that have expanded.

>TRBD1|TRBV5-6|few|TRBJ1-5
TGTGCCAGCAGCCGACAGGGTGCCAATCAGCCCCAGCATTTT
CASSRQGANQPQHF
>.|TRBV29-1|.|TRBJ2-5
TGCAGCGTTACCCTAGGAAGGGAGACCCAGTACTTC
CSVTLGRETQYF
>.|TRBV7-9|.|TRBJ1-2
TGTGCCAGCAGCTTGCAGTTTGGAGATTATGGCTACACCTTC
CASSLQFGDYGYTF
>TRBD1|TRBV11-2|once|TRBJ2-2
TGTGCCAGCAGCTTAGAACAGGGGGCTCGGACCGGGGAGCTGTTTTTT
CASSLEQGARTGELFF
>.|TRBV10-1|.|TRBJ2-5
TGCGCCAGAATACAGGGGGGGGACCAAGAGACCCAGTACTTC
CARIQGGDQETQYF
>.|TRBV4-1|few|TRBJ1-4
TGCGCCAGCAGCCAAGCCCCGACCCTCGAGACTGCAACTAATGAAAAACTGTTTTTT
CASSQAPTLETATNEKLFF
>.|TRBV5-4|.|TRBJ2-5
TGTGCCAGCAGCTTGGGTGGGGGGGCAGGGGAGACCCAGTACTTC
CASSLGGGAGETQYF
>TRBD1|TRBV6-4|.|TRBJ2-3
TGTGCCAGCTCCGACAGGGGGCGGGCCACAGATACGCAGTATTTT
CASSDRGRATDTQYF
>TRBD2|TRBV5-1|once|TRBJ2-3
TGCGCCAGCAGCTTAAAACTAGCGGGGGGTTTAGATACGCAGTATTTT
CASSLKLAGGLDTQYF
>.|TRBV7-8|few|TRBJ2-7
TGTGCCAGCAGCTCCGGGTTCCTCTACGAGCAGTACTTC
CASSSGFLYEQYF
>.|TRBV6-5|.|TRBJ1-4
TGTGCCAGCAGTTCACCAGGGGCTCGGGAAAAACTGTTTTTT
CASSSPGAREKLFF
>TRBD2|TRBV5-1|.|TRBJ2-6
TGCGCCAGCAGCTGGGGGGGACGGGATCGAGGGGCCAACGTCCTGACTTTC
CASSWGGRDRGANVLTF
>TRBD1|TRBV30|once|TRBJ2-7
TGTGCCTGGAGTCACGGGACAGCACCCAGAGAGCAGTACTTC
CAWSHGTAPREQYF
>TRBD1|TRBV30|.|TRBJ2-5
TGTGCCTGGAGTGTAGCACAGGGGGCGATAGAGACCCAGTACTTC
CAWSVAQGAIETQYF
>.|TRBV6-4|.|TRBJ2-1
TGTGCCGGCCAGAGTACCGGGACTCGACACAATGAGCAGTTCTTC
CAGQSTGTRHNEQFF
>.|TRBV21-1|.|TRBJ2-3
TGTGCCAGCAGCAAGACTAGCGGATCTAGCACAGATACGCAGTATTTT
CASSKTSGSSTDTQYF
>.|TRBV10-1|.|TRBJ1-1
TGCGCCAGCAGTGGCGGACAGATAACGGAAGCTTTCTTT
CASSGGQITEAFF
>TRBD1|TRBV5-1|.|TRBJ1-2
TGCGCCAGCAGCATGACAGGGGTCTATGGCTACACCTTC
CASSMTGVYGYTF
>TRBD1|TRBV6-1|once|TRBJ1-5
TGTGCCAGCAGGGACGACAGGGACCAGCATTTT
CASRDDRDQHF
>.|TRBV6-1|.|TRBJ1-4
TGTGCCAGCCGTGGACGGGGGTATGAAAAACTGTTTTTT
CASRGRGYEKLFF
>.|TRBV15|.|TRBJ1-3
TGTGCCACCAGCAGAGTTGAGGGCAGAAACACCATATATTTT
CATSRVEGRNTIYF
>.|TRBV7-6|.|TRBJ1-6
TGTGCCAGCAGCTTGGCGGAATCACCCCTCCACTTT
CASSLAESPLHF
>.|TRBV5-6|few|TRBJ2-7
TGTGCCAGCAGCTTGTTGGGCAGGGATGGCTACGAGCAGTACTTC
CASSLLGRDGYEQYF
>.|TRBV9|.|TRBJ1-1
TGTGCCAGCAGCTCACATACAGGGACACTGGGCACTGAAGCTTTCTTT
CASSSHTGTLGTEAFF
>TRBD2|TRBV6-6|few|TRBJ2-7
TGTGCCAGCAGTAACTCCGGGACTAGGGGTTCCTACGAGCAGTACTTC
CASSNSGTRGSYEQYF
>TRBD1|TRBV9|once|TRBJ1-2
TGTGCCAGCAGCCCCTGGGACAGCTTAGTTTTGGGCTACACCTTC
CASSPWDSLVLGYTF
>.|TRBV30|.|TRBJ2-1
TGTGCCTGGAGAGTCGTAAGAGGGGGGGCCGGAAGTGAGCAGTTCTTC
CAWRVVRGGAGSEQFF
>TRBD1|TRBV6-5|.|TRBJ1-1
TGTGCCAGCAGTTCAACGCAGGGGGTTGAAGCTTTCTTT
CASSSTQGVEAFF
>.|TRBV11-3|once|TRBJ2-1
TGTGCCAGCAGCTTAGCCATTAGTGAGCAGTTCTTC
CASSLAISEQFF
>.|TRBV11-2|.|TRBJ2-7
TGTGCCAGCAGCTTAGAGCGGCGGAGCTCCTACGAGCAGTACTTC
CASSLERRSSYEQYF
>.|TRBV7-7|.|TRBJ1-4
TGTGCTAGCAGCCCGGGACTCTCCAAAAAACTGTTTTTT
CASSPGLSKKLFF
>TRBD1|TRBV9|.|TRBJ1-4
TGTGCCAGCAGCGGATGGGACAGGGGGGCTGAAAAACTGTTTTTT
CASSGWDRGAEKLFF
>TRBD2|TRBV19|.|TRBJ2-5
TGTGCCAGTAGTTATACTAGCGCCCAAGAGACCCAGTACTTC
CASSYTSAQETQYF
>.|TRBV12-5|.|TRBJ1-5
TGTGCTAGTGGGACAGATAGCAATCAGCCCCAGCATTTT
CASGTDSNQPQHF
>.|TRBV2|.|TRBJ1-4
TGTGCCAGCAGTGGAGAGGGGGGGAAACTGTTTTTT
CASSGEGGKLFF